The source of this T cell receptor (beta chain) is a study of blood T cell repertoires in COVID-19. Libraries were prepared by immunoSEQ multiplex PCR; TCRdb keeps only in-frame clonotypes and omits some of them. The data hold some 290,000 clones, with about 88% observed a single time. Germline CDR1 is KGHSH and CDR2 is LQKENI. This CDR3 comprises 13 residues. V lost 3 bases and J lost 3, with 9 bases in between. The receptor's source is a young man with active or convalescent COVID-19. The chain joins TRBV18 to TRBJ2-7, with D unclear. The sample consisted of peripheral blood. DNA of the CDR3: TGTGCCAGCTCACCCTCTTCGTACTACGAGCAGTACTTC. This gives the protein CASSPSSYYEQYF.